This TCR beta chain was captured in a study of human T cells and chemical hapten exposure. This clonotype was seen a handful of times. Its antigen is as yet unknown. Sample time point: patch test 1, 2 weeks after DPC sensitization. Treatment noted: therapeutic diphenylcyclopropenone sensitization with weekly scalp DPC. TCRdb itself ran the RACE reads through MiXCR, one entry per CDR3 protein. The sample gives some 49,000 distinct CDR3 sequences, around 9.3% of which show up once; just under 4.5% is in the top ten. The study's findings and limits: Sensitizing to DPC left TCRs with a frequency above 1 in 1000 unaltered.

Germline loops: CDR1 SNHLY, CDR2 FYNNEI. This CDR3 spans 13 amino acids. V gave up 2 bases and J gave up 5 bases, with 7 bases separating them. The V call is TRBV2, the J call TRBJ1-5, with no clear D. The sequence derives from a woman aged 50 to 60 with alopecia areata. Some clones in this sample may be carry-over from other donors' samples. Sequences were derived from whole blood, sampled in connection with sensitization to the hapten diphenylcyclopropenone (DPC). The CDR3 loop is CASSETGDQPQHF. The DNA of the CDR3 is TGTGCCAGCAGTGAAACCGGTGATCAGCCCCAGCATTTT.